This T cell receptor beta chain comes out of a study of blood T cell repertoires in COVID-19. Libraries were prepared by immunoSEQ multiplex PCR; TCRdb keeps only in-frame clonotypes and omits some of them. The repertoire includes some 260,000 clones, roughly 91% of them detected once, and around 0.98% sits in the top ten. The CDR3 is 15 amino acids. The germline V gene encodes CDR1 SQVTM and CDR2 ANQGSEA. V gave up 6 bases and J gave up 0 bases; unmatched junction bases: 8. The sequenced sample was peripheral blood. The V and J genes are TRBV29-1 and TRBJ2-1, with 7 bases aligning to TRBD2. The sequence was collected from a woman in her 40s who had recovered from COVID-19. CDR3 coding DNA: TGCAGCGTCGCCCCCGGGGGGACCTCCTACAATGAGCAGTTCTTC. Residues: CSVAPGGTSYNEQFF.